These T cell receptor beta chains were read from a single sample in a study of T cells in Graves' hyperthyroidism and ophthalmopathy. MiXCR, run by TCRdb on the multiplex PCR reads, gives a single entry per CDR3 protein. There are around 760,000 distinct CDR3 sequences in the sample; about a third occur only once, and 31% lies in the top ten. The sequenced sample consisted of blood. The receptors were sampled from a woman aged 35 to 49 with Graves' hyperthyroidism. Both conserved end residues are part of each CDR3. A D gene is named only where the DNA matches it firmly. A row's size may be missing; if present it is once, few, many or a size class.

NA	TRBV2	many	TRBJ1-4	TGTGCCAGCAAGGCGGTGTATGAAAAACTGTTTTTT	CASKAVYEKLFF
NA	TRBV19	NA	TRBJ2-6	TGTGCCAGTAGTATAGATCTCTCTGGGGCCAACGTCCTGACTTTC	CASSIDLSGANVLTF
TRBD1	TRBV10-3	NA	TRBJ2-7	TGTGCCATCAGTGGGCCGGGACAGGGCACCTACGAGCAGTACTTC	CAISGPGQGTYEQYF
NA	TRBV19	few	TRBJ2-6	TGTGCCAGTAGTCTCCTGACTTTC	CASSLLTF
NA	TRBV6-6	NA	TRBJ2-7	TGTGCCAGCAGCCTCGACAGGTTACCATCCTACGAGCAGCACTTC	CASSLDRLPSYEQHF
NA	TRBV5-1	NA	TRBJ1-1	TGCGCCAGCAGCCCAGAACAGGGTATCCCTCCAACTGAAGCTTTCTTT	CASSPEQGIPPTEAFF
NA	TRBV7-2	many	TRBJ2-7	TGTGCCAGCAGCTTAGGGATGCAGGGCGAGCAGTACTTC	CASSLGMQGEQYF
TRBD2	TRBV11-3	NA	TRBJ2-5	TGTGCCAGCAGCACCCGCGGGGGCCAAGAGACCCAGTACTTC	CASSTRGGQETQYF
NA	TRBV28	many	TRBJ1-2	TGTGCCAGCAGTTCGATCTATGGCTACACCTTC	CASSSIYGYTF
NA	TRBV7-2	many	TRBJ2-7	TGTGCCAGCAGCTTTGGGGTGGAGGAGCAGTACTTC	CASSFGVEEQYF
NA	TRBV20-1	NA	TRBJ1-2	TGCAGTGAGAATATGGGGGGTCATGGCTACACCTTC	CSENMGGHGYTF
TRBD1	TRBV7-8	NA	TRBJ1-6	TGTGCCAGCGCCTTCCCCCGCGACAGGGGGAGGTCACCCCTCCACTTT	CASAFPRDRGRSPLHF
NA	TRBV2	many	TRBJ1-1	TGTGCCAGCAGTCCACAGGGTACGAACACTGAAGCTTTCTTT	CASSPQGTNTEAFF
TRBD2	TRBV20-1	NA	TRBJ2-1	TGCAGTGCTTTAACTAGCGGGAGTGCCGATGAGCAGTTCTTC	CSALTSGSADEQFF
NA	TRBV7-2	many	TRBJ2-7	TGTGCCAGCAATTCAGCCTCCTACGAGCAGTACTTC	CASNSASYEQYF
NA	TRBV4-3	NA	TRBJ2-7	TGCGCCAGCAGCCAAGCACAATCCCGGGCCAAGGGGGAGCAGTACTTC	CASSQAQSRAKGEQYF
NA	TRBV5-8	NA	TRBJ2-2	TGTGCCAGCAGCTACCAGCCGGGACATCTCGCCGGGGAGCTGTTTTTT	CASSYQPGHLAGELFF
TRBD1	TRBV11-2	few	TRBJ1-2	TGTGCCAGCAGCACCACAGGGGAAATAAGCTATGGCTACACCTTC	CASSTTGEISYGYTF
TRBD2	TRBV7-2	NA	TRBJ2-2	TGTGCCAGCAGCTACGGACCGAGCGGGAGGGCCTCGACCGGGAAGCTGTTTTTT	CASSYGPSGRASTGKLFF
NA	TRBV6-5	many	TRBJ1-2	TGTGCCAGCAGTAGGACCAACTATGGCTACACCTTC	CASSRTNYGYTF
NA	TRBV6-5	few	TRBJ1-3	TGTGCCAGCCGGAAGGGAAGGGCGGTGGACACCATATATTTT	CASRKGRAVDTIYF
NA	TRBV19	many	TRBJ1-4	TGTGCCAGTAGTATTTCTGCAAGTAATGAAAAACTGTTTTTT	CASSISASNEKLFF
NA	TRBV10-3	many	TRBJ2-5	TGTGCCATCAGCCCGGGACACCTCCAAGAGACCCAGTACTTC	CAISPGHLQETQYF
NA	TRBV15	NA	TRBJ2-3	TGTGCCACCAGCAGAGCTCCTACAGGGACCACAGATACGCAGTATTTT	CATSRAPTGTTDTQYF
TRBD1	TRBV10-1	many	TRBJ1-2	TGCGCCAGCAGTGAATCAATCGGCAGGGGGGGAGGCTACACCTTC	CASSESIGRGGGYTF
NA	TRBV5-6	few	TRBJ1-4	TGTGCCAGCAGCTCTCGGGGCCGACCCAATGAAAAACTGTTTTTT	CASSSRGRPNEKLFF
NA	TRBV6-6	few	TRBJ1-5	TGTGCCAGCGGTGAAGACTCTATCTCTTTATGGCCCCAGCATTTT	CASGEDSISLWPQHF
NA	TRBV20-1	few	TRBJ2-7	TGCAGTGCTATAGTATCCAGGGGAAATGGCGAGCAGTACTTC	CSAIVSRGNGEQYF
NA	TRBV29-1	many	TRBJ1-1	TGCAGCGTTGAAGGCACAATGAACACTGAAGCTTTCTTT	CSVEGTMNTEAFF
NA	TRBV20-1	NA	TRBJ1-2	TGCAGTGCTAGCCGTACCGGGACTAACTATGGCTACACCTTC	CSASRTGTNYGYTF
NA	TRBV7-3	many	TRBJ1-1	TGTGCCAGCAGCTTAAGCCGTCGGACTGAAGCTTTCTTT	CASSLSRRTEAFF
NA	TRBV6-5	NA	TRBJ1-2	TGTGCCAGCAGGGGGGGCGGCTATGGCTACACCTTC	CASRGGGYGYTF
TRBD1	TRBV6-6	NA	TRBJ2-6	TGTGCCAGCAGTTCGCCAGGGGGTCGCTCTGGGGCCAACGTCCTGACTTTC	CASSSPGGRSGANVLTF
TRBD1	TRBV6-1	NA	TRBJ2-7	TGTGCCAGCGAGAGACAGGGTGGCTGGTACGAGCAGTACTTC	CASERQGGWYEQYF
NA	TRBV7-3	NA	TRBJ2-7	TGTGCCAGCAGCCGAAATAGCGGAATAGCGTACGAGCAGTACTTC	CASSRNSGIAYEQYF
NA	TRBV18	NA	TRBJ1-2	TGTGCCAGCTCACCAAGAGGAAGGGATGGCTACACCTTC	CASSPRGRDGYTF
NA	TRBV29-1	many	TRBJ1-2	TGCAGCGTTGAGACAGGAGCCGGCTACACCTTC	CSVETGAGYTF
TRBD2	TRBV29-1	NA	TRBJ2-5	TGTGCCAGCAGCCCATCCCTAGCGGGGAAAGAGACCCAGTACTTC	CASSPSLAGKETQYF
TRBD1	TRBV5-8	few	TRBJ1-1	TGTGCCAGCAGCTTCTTACAGGGGCCTGAAGCTTTCTTT	CASSFLQGPEAFF
NA	TRBV7-9	NA	TRBJ1-1	TGCGCCAGCAGCGATTATACCCTCCCAGGACTCCCCAATCCGGACACTGAAGCTTTCTTT	CASSDYTLPGLPNPDTEAFF
NA	TRBV7-2	NA	TRBJ1-2	TGTGCCAGCAGCTTGACCCCTTGGGCAATAAGGGACTCTAGATATGGCTACACCTTC	CASSLTPWAIRDSRYGYTF